The 26 T cell receptor beta chains given below trace back to one sample, sequenced in a study of T cell changes during pregnancy in multiple sclerosis. TCRdb keeps only in-frame clones here, not all; method: immunoSEQ multiplex PCR. The sample has about 55,000 clones, about nine tenths seen once. This sample comprised CD4+ T cells from peripheral blood mononuclear cells, obtained in the first trimester of pregnancy. Source of these receptors: a female donor with multiple sclerosis, enrolled in a pregnancy study.

This chain uses TRBV5-6 with TRBJ1-2; TRBD1 might be the D (6 bases). CDR1 and CDR2 from the germline V gene are SGHDT and YYEEEE. V was pared by 0 bases and J by 4 bases, with 13 bases between. The CDR3 contains 15 residues. CDR3 DNA: TGTGCCAGCAGCTTGGGGCAGGGGAGATCCTATGGCTACACCTTC. This gives the protein CASSLGQGRSYGYTF.

The rearrangement links TRBV10-1 to TRBJ1-1, with D possibly TRBD1 on 5 matching bases. V dropped 2 bases and J dropped 7 bases, with 11 bases sitting between them. Germline V CDR1 and CDR2: WNHNN, SYGVQD (reference sequence). The CDR3 length is 13 residues. The CDR3 sequence: CASSEPKGLEAFF. CDR3 sequence (DNA): TGCGCCAGCAGTGAGCCGAAGGGGCTTGAAGCTTTCTTT.

The V gene is TRBV6-5, the J gene TRBJ2-1, with D uncertain. The length of the CDR3 is 13 residues. Germline V gene lookup returns CDR1 MNHEY and CDR2 SVGAGI. With 2 bases removed from V and 6 bases from J, the gap between germline ends came to 8 bases. For the CDR3, the DNA is TGTGCCAGCAGTTACCTCAAAGCCAATGAGCAGTTCTTC. It is translated as CASSYLKANEQFF.

This sequence joins TRBV5-1 and TRBJ1-2; 7 bases fit TRBD1. J gave up 3 bases and V 0 bases, and 2 bases lay outside the gene matches. CDR1 SGHRS and CDR2 YFSETQ come from the germline V gene. The CDR3 runs 14 residues. The DNA of the CDR3 is TGCGCCAGCAGCTTGGAGGGGGCGGACTATGGCTACACCTTC. Amino acids: CASSLEGADYGYTF.

The chain recombines TRBV5-8 with TRBJ2-7; 7 nucleotides match TRBD1. The CDR3 loop spans 15 amino acids. Per germline, CDR1 SGHTS and CDR2 YDEGEE. The V and J ends lost 5 bases and 0 bases, in that order; junction bases with no gene match: 8. For the CDR3, the DNA is TGTGCCAGCAGTTTACAGGGGTCTAGCTCCTACGAGCAGTACTTC. Translated: CASSLQGSSSYEQYF. Drawing the rest from reference TRBV5-8 and TRBJ2-7, the complete variable domain is EAGVTQSPTHLIKTRGQQATLRCSPISGHTSVYWYQQALGLGLQFLLWYDEGEERNRGNFPPRFSGRQFPNYSSELNVNALELEDSALYLCASSLQGSSSYEQYFGPGTRLTVT.

The chain uses TRBV19 and TRBJ2-3; 7 positions agree with TRBD1. The CDR3 length is 14 residues. The junction had 8 bases not matched to a gene; V was cut back by 5 bases and J by 6 bases. CDR1 LNHDA and CDR2 SQIVND come from the germline V gene (reference sequence). CDR3 nucleotides: TGTGCCAGTAGTTTCGACAGGGTACTGGATACGCAGTATTTT. Its translation: CASSFDRVLDTQYF.

This rearrangement joins TRBV4-3 to TRBJ2-3; 15 bases agree with TRBD2. The ends lost 6 bases at V and 6 bases at J; junction bases unmatched: 7. Germline lookup yields CDR1 LGHNA and CDR2 YSLEER. The CDR3 covers 16 residues. For the CDR3, the DNA is TGCGCCAGCAGTCAGGGACTAGCGGGGGGCCGGGATACGCAGTATTTT. It translates to CASSQGLAGGRDTQYF.

This sequence joins TRBV10-3 and TRBJ2-2; tentative D call: TRBD2 (5 bases). CDR3 length equals 12 residues. V lost 8 bases to trimming and J lost 5 bases, with 9 bases between them. Germline V gene data show CDR1 as ENHRY and CDR2 as SYGVKD. The CDR3 DNA reads as TGTGCCATCGGAGGAGGAACCGGGGAGCTGTTTTTT. Amino acids: CAIGGGTGELFF.

The chain uses TRBV15 and TRBJ2-2; 10 bases match TRBD2. Germline V gene lookup returns CDR1 LNHNV and CDR2 YYDKDF (reference sequence). The CDR3 totals 14 residues. The V gene end was trimmed by 9 bases and the J gene end by 6 bases; junction bases not matched to a gene: 7. In nucleotides, the CDR3 is TGTGCCACACGCAGAGCGGGAGGGCCCGGGGAGCTGTTTTTT. Translation: CATRRAGGPGELFF. The full variable domain, completed using reference TRBV15 and TRBJ2-2, is DAMVIQNPRYQVTQFGKPVTLSCSQTLNHNVMYWYQQKSSQAPKLLFHYYDKDFNNEADTPDNFQSRRPNTSFCFLDIRSPGLGDTAMYLCATRRAGGPGELFFGEGSRLTVL.

The gene calls are TRBV5-6 and TRBJ1-2, with 12 positions matching TRBD1. This CDR3 region has 18 residues. Germline V gives CDR1 SGHDT, CDR2 YYEEEE. Trimming removed 1 base from V and 4 bases from J; junction bases left unmatched: 11. The CDR3 loop reads CASSLPRDRGHVRYGYTF. In nucleotides, the CDR3 is TGTGCCAGCAGCTTGCCTCGGGACAGGGGGCATGTGCGCTATGGCTACACCTTC.

J is TRBJ2-5 and V is TRBV5-6; TRBD2 is a possible D gene (6 bases). The CDR3 totals 13 residues. CDR1 and CDR2 (germline): SGHDT, YYEEEE. Trimming removed 4 bases at V and 9 bases at J, with 16 bases between. The CDR3 bases are TGTGCCAGCAGCAACGGACCCAGCGGGTCCCAGTACTTC. It specifies CASSNGPSGSQYF. Combining the CDR3 with reference TRBV5-6 and TRBJ2-5 gives the whole variable domain DAGVTQSPTHLIKTRGQQVTLRCSPKSGHDTVSWYQQALGQGPQFIFQYYEEEERQRGNFPDRFSGHQFPNYSSELNVNALLLGDSALYLCASSNGPSGSQYFGPGTRLLVL.

The chain links TRBV5-6 to TRBJ2-3; D is unresolved. Germline CDR1 is SGHDT and CDR2 is YYEEEE. Trimming took 0 bases from V and 0 from J, leaving 2 bases between them. The CDR3 covers 13 residues. The CDR3 is CASSLASTDTQYF. CDR3 DNA: TGTGCCAGCAGCTTGGCTAGCACAGATACGCAGTATTTT. Based on the CDR3 plus reference TRBV5-6 and TRBJ2-3, the full variable domain is DAGVTQSPTHLIKTRGQQVTLRCSPKSGHDTVSWYQQALGQGPQFIFQYYEEEERQRGNFPDRFSGHQFPNYSSELNVNALLLGDSALYLCASSLASTDTQYFGPGTRLTVL.

This rearrangement joins TRBV6-6 to TRBJ1-2; D possibly corresponds to TRBD1 (5 bases). The CDR3 consists of 16 residues. CDR1 MNHNY and CDR2 SVGAGI come from the germline V gene (reference sequence). V gave up 5 bases and J gave up 7 bases, with 23 bases separating them. The CDR3 nucleotides read TGTGCCAGCAGTCCCAGCGGGGGTGGTAGGACCAGTGGCTACACCTTC. Encoded protein: CASSPSGGGRTSGYTF.

This chain joins TRBV30 and TRBJ2-5; TRBD2 matches 8 bases. The CDR3 is 14 amino acids. Trimming took 0 bases from V and 3 from J; bases not matched to a gene: 3. Germline V CDR1 and CDR2: GTSNPN, SVGIG (reference sequence). CDR3 in amino acids: CAWSVKGLEETQYF. CDR3 nucleotide sequence: TGTGCCTGGAGTGTAAAGGGACTAGAAGAGACCCAGTACTTC.

The CDR3 region is CASTAGGNTGELFF. The CDR3 DNA reads as TGTGCCAGTACTGCGGGAGGGAACACCGGGGAGCTGTTTTTT. V gene TRBV19 combines with J gene TRBJ2-2; TRBD2 matches 8 bases. This CDR3 is built from 14 residues. The ends lost 7 bases at V and 1 base at J; junction bases unmatched: 2. CDR1 and CDR2 from the germline V gene are LNHDA and SQIVND (reference sequence).

For the CDR3, the DNA is TGTGCCAGCAGTTTGATCCGCAGGAACTACGAGCAGTACTTC. Its translation is CASSLIRRNYEQYF. The chain employs TRBV28 and TRBJ2-7; the D is unclear. This CDR3 contains 14 residues. V was pared by 3 bases and J by 3 bases, with 12 bases between. Per germline, CDR1 MDHEN and CDR2 SYDVKM.

The chain couples TRBV14 to TRBJ2-7, with 7 bases lining up with TRBD2. V dropped 1 base and J dropped 2; count of bases not matched to a gene: 5. Germline loops: CDR1 SGHDN, CDR2 FVKESK. The CDR3 has 15 residues. The CDR3, as DNA: TGTGCCAGCAGCCAAGGAGGGAGCGGGGCCTACGAGCAGTACTTC. This codes for CASSQGGSGAYEQYF.

The V gene is TRBV30, the J gene TRBJ1-2; perhaps TRBD1 as D (5 bases). Trimming pared 0 bases from V and 6 bases from J, leaving 17 bases between. The CDR3 runs to 15 residues. Per the germline V gene, CDR1 is GTSNPN and CDR2 is SVGIG (reference sequence). CDR3 DNA sequence: TGTGCCTGGAGTGTGGGGCAGGGCCTTAGGGATGGCTACACCTTC. It specifies CAWSVGQGLRDGYTF.

A single count supports this clone. J is TRBJ2-5 and V is TRBV19; 9 positions match TRBD2. The germline V gene encodes CDR1 LNHDA and CDR2 SQIVND (reference sequence). The CDR3 runs to 16 residues. The junction had 12 bases not matched to a gene; V was cut back by 5 bases and J by 5 bases. The CDR3 here is CASSLSSASGAETQYF. The CDR3 DNA follows: TGTGCCAGTAGTCTGTCCTCGGCTAGCGGGGCGGAGACCCAGTACTTC.

The chain is built from TRBV5-1 and TRBJ2-2; 12 bases match TRBD1. The CDR3 covers 15 residues. Germline CDR1 SGHRS, CDR2 YFSETQ. V shed 4 bases, J shed 7 bases, and the junction held 5 bases outside the gene matches. The CDR3 region is CASSKGQGAVGELFF. The CDR3 DNA follows: TGCGCCAGCAGCAAGGGACAGGGGGCGGTCGGGGAGCTGTTTTTT.

This chain links TRBV6-5 with TRBJ2-5; 7 positions agree with TRBD2. V dropped 7 bases and J dropped 4; count of bases not matched to a gene: 9. CDR3 length equals 14 residues. Germline CDR1 and CDR2: MNHEY and SVGAGI. The CDR3 region has the DNA TGTGCCAGCACGGATAGCGGGCGGGGAGAGACCCAGTACTTC. Its translation is CASTDSGRGETQYF.

This sequence joins TRBV2 and TRBJ1-2, with D possibly TRBD1 on 5 matching bases. The CDR3 extends over 12 amino acids. Per the germline V gene, CDR1 is SNHLY and CDR2 is FYNNEI. V was trimmed by 8 bases and J by 5 bases, leaving 12 bases between them. CDR3 residues: CASGGGGYGYTF. CDR3 DNA sequence: TGTGCCAGCGGGGGGGGAGGATATGGCTACACCTTC. Together with reference TRBV2 and TRBJ1-2, the CDR3 gives the full variable domain: EPEVTQTPSHQVTQMGQEVILRCVPISNHLYFYWYRQILGQKVEFLVSFYNNEISEKSEIFDDQFSVERPDGSNFTLKIRSTKLEDSAMYFCASGGGGYGYTFGSGTRLTVV.

V usage is TRBV7-2 and J usage is TRBJ2-3; D is possibly TRBD2 (6 bases). Trimming removed 2 bases at V and 6 bases at J, with 9 bases between. The germline V gene encodes CDR1 SGHTA and CDR2 FQGNSA. CDR3 length: 13 amino acids. The CDR3 region has the DNA TGTGCCAGCAGCTTACGCGGGAAGGATACGCAGTATTTT. Translated: CASSLRGKDTQYF.

The chain uses TRBV29-1 and TRBJ2-5; 7 positions match TRBD2. CDR1 and CDR2 (germline): SQVTM, ANQGSEA. The CDR3 consists of 13 residues. V gave up 4 bases and J gave up 4 bases; unmatched junction bases: 6. CDR3: CSVVGGSGETQYF. The CDR3 nucleotides are TGCAGCGTTGTGGGCGGGAGTGGAGAGACCCAGTACTTC.

V is TRBV7-6 and J is TRBJ2-3; TRBD2 matches at 10 bases. The V gene's germline CDR1 is SGHVS and CDR2 FNYEAQ. V shed 5 bases, J shed 5 bases, and the junction held 7 bases outside the gene matches. CDR3 length: 15 amino acids. The CDR3 here is CASSRAGGPGDTQYF. The CDR3 DNA reads TGTGCCAGCAGCAGAGCGGGGGGGCCTGGAGATACGCAGTATTTT. The full variable domain, rest sourced from reference TRBV7-6 and TRBJ2-3, is GAGVSQSPRYKVTKRGQDVALRCDPISGHVSLYWYRQALGQGPEFLTYFNYEAQQDKSGLPNDRFSAERPEGSISTLTIQRTEQRDSAMYRCASSRAGGPGDTQYFGPGTRLTVL.

The V gene is TRBV28, the J gene TRBJ1-2, with D unclear. From germline, CDR1 is MDHEN and CDR2 SYDVKM. This CDR3 has 11 amino acids. Trimming took 1 base from V and 8 from J, leaving 5 bases between them. The CDR3 bases are TGTGCCAGCAGTTTATTTAGCGGCTACACCTTC. As protein: CASSLFSGYTF.